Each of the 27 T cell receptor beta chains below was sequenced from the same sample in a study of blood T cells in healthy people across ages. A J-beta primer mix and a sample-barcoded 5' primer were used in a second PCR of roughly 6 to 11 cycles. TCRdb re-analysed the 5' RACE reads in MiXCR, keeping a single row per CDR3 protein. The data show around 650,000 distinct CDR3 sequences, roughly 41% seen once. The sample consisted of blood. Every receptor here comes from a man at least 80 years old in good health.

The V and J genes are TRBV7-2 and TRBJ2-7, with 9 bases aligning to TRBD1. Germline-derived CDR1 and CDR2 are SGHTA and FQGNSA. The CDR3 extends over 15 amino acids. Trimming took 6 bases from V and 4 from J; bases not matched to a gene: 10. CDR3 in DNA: TGTGCCAGCAGTTCTATGACAGGGGGTAATTACGAGCAGTACTTC. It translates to CASSSMTGGNYEQYF.

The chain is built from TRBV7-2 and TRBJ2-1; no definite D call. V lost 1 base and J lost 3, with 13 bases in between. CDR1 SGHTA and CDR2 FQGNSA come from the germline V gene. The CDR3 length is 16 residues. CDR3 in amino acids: CASSLVGTMDYNEQFF. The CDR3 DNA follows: TGTGCCAGCAGCTTAGTGGGCACGATGGACTACAATGAGCAGTTCTTC.

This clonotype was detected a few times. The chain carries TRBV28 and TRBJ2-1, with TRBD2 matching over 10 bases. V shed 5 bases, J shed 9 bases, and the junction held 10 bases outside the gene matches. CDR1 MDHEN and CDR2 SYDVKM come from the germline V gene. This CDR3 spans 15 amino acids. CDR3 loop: CASSLVRAGGVEQFF. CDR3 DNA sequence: TGTGCCAGCAGTCTCGTGAGAGCGGGAGGGGTTGAGCAGTTCTTC.

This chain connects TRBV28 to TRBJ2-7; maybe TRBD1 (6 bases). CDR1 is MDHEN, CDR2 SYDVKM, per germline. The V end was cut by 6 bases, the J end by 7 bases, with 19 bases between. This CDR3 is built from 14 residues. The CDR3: CASRLTGGLWEQYF. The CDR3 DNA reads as TGTGCCAGCAGATTGACAGGCGGCTTGTGGGAGCAGTACTTC.

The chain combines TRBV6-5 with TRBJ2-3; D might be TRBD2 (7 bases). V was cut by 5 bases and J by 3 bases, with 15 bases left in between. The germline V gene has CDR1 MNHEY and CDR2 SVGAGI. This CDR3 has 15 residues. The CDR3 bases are TGTGCCAGCAGTCGGAAGGGGGGGCCTACAGATACGCAGTATTTT. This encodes CASSRKGGPTDTQYF.

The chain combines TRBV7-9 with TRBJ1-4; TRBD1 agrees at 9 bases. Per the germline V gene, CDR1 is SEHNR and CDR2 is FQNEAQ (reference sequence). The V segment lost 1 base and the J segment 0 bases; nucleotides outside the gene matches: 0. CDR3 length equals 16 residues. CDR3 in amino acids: CASSLGDRATNEKLFF. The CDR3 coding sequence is TGTGCCAGCAGCTTAGGGGACAGGGCAACTAATGAAAAACTGTTTTTT.

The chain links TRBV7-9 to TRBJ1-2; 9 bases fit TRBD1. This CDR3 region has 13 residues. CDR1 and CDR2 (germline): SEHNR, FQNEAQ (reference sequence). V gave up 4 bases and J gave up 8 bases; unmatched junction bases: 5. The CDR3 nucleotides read TGTGCCAGCAGCTGGGACAGGGTCGAAGGCTACACCTTC. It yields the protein CASSWDRVEGYTF.

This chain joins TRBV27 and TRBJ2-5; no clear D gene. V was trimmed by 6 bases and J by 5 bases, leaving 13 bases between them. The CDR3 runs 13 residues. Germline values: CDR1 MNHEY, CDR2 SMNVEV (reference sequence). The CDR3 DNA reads TGTGCCAGCAGGGTAGGAATATTGGAGACCCAGTACTTC. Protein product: CASRVGILETQYF.

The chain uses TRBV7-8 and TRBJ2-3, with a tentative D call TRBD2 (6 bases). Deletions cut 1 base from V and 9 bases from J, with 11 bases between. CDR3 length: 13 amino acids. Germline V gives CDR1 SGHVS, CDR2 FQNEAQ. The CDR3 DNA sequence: TGTGCCAGCAGCTTAGTTACGAGCGGGACGCAGTATTTT. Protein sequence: CASSLVTSGTQYF.

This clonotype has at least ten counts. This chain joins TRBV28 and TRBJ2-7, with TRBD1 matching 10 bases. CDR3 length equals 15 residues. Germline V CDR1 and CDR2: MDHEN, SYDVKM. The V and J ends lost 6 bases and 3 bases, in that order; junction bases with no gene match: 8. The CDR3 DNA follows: TGTGCCAGCAGAGGGTCCGGGACAGGGGACTACGAGCAGTACTTC. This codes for CASRGSGTGDYEQYF.

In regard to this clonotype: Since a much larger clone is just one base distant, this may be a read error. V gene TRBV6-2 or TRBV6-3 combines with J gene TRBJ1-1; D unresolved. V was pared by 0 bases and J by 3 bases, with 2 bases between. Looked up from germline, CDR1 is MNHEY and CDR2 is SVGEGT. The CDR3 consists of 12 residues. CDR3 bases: TGTGCCAGCAGTTACTCGTACACTGAAGCTTTCTTT. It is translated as CASSYSYTEAFF.

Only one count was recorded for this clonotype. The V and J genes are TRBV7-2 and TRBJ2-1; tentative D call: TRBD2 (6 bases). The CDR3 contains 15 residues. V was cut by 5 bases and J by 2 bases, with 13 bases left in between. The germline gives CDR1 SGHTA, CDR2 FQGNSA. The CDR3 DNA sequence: TGTGCCAGCAGCGCTAGCGCCCCTGCCTACAATGAGCAGTTCTTC. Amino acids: CASSASAPAYNEQFF.

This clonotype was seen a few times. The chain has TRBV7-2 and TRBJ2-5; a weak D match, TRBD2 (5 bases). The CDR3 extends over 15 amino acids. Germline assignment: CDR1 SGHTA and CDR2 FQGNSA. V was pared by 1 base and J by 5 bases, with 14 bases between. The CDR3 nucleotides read TGTGCCAGCAGCTTAGGGGGTAGCCCGGGGGAGACCCAGTACTTC. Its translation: CASSLGGSPGETQYF. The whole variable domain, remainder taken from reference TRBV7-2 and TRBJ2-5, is GAGVSQSPSNKVTEKGKDVELRCDPISGHTALYWYRQSLGQGLEFLIYFQGNSAPDKSGLPSDRFSAERTGGSVSTLTIQRTQQEDSAVYLCASSLGGSPGETQYFGPGTRLLVL.

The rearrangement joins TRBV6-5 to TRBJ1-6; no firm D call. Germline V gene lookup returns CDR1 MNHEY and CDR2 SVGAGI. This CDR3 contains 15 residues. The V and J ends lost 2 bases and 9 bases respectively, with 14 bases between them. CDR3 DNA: TGTGCCAGCAGTTACCTGGGAAGGGATGGTTCACCCCTCCACTTT. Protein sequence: CASSYLGRDGSPLHF.

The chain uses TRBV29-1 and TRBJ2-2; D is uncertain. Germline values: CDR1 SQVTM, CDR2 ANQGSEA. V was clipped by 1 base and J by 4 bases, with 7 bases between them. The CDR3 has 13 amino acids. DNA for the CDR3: TGCAGCGTTGAAGGCCGGAGCACCGGGGAGCTGTTTTTT. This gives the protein CSVEGRSTGELFF.

The CDR3 DNA reads as TGTGCCAGCAGCTTAGGCGCCGGCGGGAGGGCCTCAGAGACCCAGTACTTC. Amino acids: CASSLGAGGRASETQYF. V and J are TRBV7-2 and TRBJ2-5; 9 nucleotides agree with TRBD2. V gave up 1 base and J gave up 4 bases; unmatched junction bases: 10. Per germline, CDR1 SGHTA and CDR2 FQGNSA. The CDR3 consists of 17 residues.

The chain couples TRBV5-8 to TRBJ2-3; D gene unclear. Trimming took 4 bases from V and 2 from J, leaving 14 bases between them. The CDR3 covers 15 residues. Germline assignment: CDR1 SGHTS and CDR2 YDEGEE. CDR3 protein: CASSKGASNTDTQYF. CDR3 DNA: TGTGCCAGCAGCAAAGGAGCCTCGAACACAGATACGCAGTATTTT.

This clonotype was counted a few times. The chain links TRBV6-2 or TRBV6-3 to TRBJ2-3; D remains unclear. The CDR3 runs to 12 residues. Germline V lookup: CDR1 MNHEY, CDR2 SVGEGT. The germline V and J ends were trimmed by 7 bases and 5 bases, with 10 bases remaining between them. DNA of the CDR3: TGTGCCAGCATCAACTCAGGAGATACGCAGTATTTT. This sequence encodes CASINSGDTQYF.

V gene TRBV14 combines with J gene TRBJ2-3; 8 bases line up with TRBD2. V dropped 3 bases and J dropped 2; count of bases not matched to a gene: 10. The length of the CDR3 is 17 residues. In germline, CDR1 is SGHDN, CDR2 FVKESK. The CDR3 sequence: CASSQGFTSGSTDTQYF. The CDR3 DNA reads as TGTGCCAGCAGCCAGGGCTTCACTAGCGGCTCCACAGATACGCAGTATTTT.

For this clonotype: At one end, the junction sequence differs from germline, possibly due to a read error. The CDR3 DNA follows: TGCAGTGCTAGATACCAGACGAGGGTAGCGGGAGTTAATGTGCAGTTCTTC. Residues: CSARYQTRVAGVNVQFF. The gene calls are TRBV20-1 and TRBJ2-1; 9 nucleotides line up with TRBD2. The germline CDR1 and CDR2 sequences are DFQATT and SNEGSKA (reference sequence). CDR3 length: 17 amino acids.

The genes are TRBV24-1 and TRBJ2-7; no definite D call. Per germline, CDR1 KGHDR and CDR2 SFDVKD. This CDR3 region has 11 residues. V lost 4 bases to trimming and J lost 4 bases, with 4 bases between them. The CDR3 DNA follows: TGTGCCACCAGTGAGAAATACGAGCAGTACTTC. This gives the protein CATSEKYEQYF.

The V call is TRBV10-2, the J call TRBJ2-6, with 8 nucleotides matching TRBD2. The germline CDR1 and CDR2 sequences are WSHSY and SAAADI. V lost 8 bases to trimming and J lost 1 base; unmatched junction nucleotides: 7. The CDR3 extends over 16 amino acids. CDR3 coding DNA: TGCGCCAGCGTTTTGGGACTAGGTTCTGGGGCCAACGTCCTGACTTTC. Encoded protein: CASVLGLGSGANVLTF.

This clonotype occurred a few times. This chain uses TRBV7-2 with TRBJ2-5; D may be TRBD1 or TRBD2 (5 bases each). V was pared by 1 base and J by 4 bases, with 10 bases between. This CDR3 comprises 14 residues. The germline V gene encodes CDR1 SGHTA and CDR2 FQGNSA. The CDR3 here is CASSLGGGSETQYF. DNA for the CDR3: TGTGCCAGCAGCTTAGGGGGCGGGTCAGAGACCCAGTACTTC.

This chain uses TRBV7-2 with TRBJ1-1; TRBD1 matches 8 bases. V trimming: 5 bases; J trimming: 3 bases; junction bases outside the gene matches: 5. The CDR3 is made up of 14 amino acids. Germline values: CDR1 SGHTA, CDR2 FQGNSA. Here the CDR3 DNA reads TGTGCCAGCAGCGCCGGACAGGGCCACACTGAAGCTTTCTTT. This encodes CASSAGQGHTEAFF.

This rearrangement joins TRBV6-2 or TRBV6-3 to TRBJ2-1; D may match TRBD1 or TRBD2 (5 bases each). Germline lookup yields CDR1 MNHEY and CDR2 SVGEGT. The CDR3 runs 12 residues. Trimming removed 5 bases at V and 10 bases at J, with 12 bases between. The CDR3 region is CASSRDQREQFF. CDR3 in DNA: TGTGCCAGCAGTCGGGACCAAAGGGAGCAGTTCTTC.

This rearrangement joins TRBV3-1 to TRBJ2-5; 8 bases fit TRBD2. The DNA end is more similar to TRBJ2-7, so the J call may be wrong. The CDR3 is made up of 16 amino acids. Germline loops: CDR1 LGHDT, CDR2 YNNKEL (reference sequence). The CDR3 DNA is TGTGCCAGCAGCCAAATTCCCGGCGGGGGGACCTACGAGCAGTACTTC. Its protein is CASSQIPGGGTYEQYF.

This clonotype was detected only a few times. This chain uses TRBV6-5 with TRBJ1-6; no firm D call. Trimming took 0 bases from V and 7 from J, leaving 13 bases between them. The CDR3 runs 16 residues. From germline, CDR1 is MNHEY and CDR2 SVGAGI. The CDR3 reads CASSYSVLRKNSPLHF. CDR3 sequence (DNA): TGTGCCAGCAGTTACTCCGTACTACGGAAAAATTCACCCCTCCACTTT.